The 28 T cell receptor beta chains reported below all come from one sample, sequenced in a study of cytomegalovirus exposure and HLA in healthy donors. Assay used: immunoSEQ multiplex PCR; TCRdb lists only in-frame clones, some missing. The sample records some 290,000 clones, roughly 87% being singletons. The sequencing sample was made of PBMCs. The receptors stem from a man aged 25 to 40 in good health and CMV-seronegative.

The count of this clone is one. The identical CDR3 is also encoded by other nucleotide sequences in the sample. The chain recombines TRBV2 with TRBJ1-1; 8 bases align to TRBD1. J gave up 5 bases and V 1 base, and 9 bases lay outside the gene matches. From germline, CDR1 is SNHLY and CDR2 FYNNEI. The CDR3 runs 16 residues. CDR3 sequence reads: CASSEDGQGWFTEAFF. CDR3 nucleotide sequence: TGTGCCAGCAGTGAAGACGGACAGGGATGGTTTACTGAAGCTTTCTTT.

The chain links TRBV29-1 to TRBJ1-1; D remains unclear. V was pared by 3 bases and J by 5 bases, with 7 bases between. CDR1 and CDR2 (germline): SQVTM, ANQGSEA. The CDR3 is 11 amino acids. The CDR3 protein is CSVELATEAFF. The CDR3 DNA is TGCAGCGTTGAGTTAGCTACTGAAGCTTTCTTT.

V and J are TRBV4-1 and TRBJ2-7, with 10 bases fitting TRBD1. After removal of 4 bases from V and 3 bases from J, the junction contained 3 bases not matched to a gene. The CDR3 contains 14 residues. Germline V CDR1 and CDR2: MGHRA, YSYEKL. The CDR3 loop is CASSPDRGLYEQYF. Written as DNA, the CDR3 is TGCGCCAGCAGCCCCGACAGGGGGCTCTACGAGCAGTACTTC.

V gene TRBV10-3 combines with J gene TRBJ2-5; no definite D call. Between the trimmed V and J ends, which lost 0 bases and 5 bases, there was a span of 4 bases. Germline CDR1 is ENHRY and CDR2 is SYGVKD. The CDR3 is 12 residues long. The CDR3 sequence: CAISESTETQYF. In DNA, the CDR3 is TGTGCCATCAGTGAGTCGACTGAGACCCAGTACTTC.

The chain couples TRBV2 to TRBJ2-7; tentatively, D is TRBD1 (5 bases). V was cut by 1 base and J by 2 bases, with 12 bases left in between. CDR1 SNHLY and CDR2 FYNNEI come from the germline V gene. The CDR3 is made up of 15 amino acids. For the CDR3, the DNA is TGTGCCAGCAGTGAAGTCAGGGTGGGGACCTACGAGCAGTACTTC. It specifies CASSEVRVGTYEQYF.

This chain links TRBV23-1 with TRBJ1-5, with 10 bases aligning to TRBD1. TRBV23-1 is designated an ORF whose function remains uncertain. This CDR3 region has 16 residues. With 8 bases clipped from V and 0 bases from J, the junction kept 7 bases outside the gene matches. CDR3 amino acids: CASGTGASYSNQPQHF. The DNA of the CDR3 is TGCGCCAGCGGGACAGGGGCGTCTTATAGCAATCAGCCCCAGCATTTT.

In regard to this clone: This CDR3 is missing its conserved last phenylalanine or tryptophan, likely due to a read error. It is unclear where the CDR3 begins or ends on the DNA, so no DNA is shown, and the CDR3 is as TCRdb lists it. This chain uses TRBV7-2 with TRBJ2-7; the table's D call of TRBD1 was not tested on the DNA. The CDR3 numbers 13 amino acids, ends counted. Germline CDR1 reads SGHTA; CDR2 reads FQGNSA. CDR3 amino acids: CASSLEAGGPERL.

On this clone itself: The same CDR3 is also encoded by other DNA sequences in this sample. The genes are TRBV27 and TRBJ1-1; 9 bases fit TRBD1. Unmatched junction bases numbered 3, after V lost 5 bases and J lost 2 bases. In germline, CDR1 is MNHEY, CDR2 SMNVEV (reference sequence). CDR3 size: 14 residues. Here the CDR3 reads CASSTTGGNTEAFF. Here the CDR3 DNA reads TGTGCCAGCAGTACGACAGGGGGAAACACTGAAGCTTTCTTT.

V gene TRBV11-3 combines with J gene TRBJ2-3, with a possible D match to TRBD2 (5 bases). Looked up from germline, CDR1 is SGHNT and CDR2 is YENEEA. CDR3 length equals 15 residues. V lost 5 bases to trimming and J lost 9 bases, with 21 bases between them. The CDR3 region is CASSAGNLPPGTQYF. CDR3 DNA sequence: TGTGCCAGCAGCGCCGGTAACTTACCCCCGGGGACGCAGTATTTT.

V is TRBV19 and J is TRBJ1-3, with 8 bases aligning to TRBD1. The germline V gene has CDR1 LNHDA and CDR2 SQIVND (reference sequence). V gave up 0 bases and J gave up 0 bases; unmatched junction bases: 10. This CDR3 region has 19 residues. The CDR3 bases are TGTGCCAGTAGTATAGAAGCCAGGGGGCCAACCGACTCTGGAAACACCATATATTTT. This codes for CASSIEARGPTDSGNTIYF. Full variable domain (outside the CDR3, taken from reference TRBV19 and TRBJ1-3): DGGITQSPKYLFRKEGQNVTLSCEQNLNHDAMYWYRQDPGQGLRLIYYSQIVNDFQKGDIAEGYSVSREKKESFPLTVTSAQKNPTAFYLCASSIEARGPTDSGNTIYFGEGSWLTVV.

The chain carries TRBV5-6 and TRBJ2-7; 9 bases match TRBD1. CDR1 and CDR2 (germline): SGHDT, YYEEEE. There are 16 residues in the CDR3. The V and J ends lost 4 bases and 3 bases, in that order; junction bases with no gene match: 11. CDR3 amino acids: CASSEAHGTGYYEQYF. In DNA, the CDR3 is TGTGCCAGCAGCGAGGCACATGGGACAGGGTACTACGAGCAGTACTTC.

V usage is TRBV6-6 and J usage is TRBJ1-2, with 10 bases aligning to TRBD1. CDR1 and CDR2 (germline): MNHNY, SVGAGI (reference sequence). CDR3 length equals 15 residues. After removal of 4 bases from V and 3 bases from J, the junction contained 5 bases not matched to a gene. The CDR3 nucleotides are TGTGCCAGCAGTTCAACGGACAGGGGGGACTATGGCTACACCTTC. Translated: CASSSTDRGDYGYTF.

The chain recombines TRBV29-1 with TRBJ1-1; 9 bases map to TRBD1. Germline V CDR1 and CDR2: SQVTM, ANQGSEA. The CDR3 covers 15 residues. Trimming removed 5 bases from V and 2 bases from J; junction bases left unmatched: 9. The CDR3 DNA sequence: TGCAGCGTTAACGGACAGGGGATTCATAACACTGAAGCTTTCTTT. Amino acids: CSVNGQGIHNTEAFF.

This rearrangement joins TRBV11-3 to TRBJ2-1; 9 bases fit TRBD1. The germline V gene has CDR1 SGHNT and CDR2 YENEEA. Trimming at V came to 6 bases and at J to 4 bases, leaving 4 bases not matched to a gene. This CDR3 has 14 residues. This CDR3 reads CASRGQGGYNEQFF. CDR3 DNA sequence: TGTGCCAGCAGGGGACAGGGAGGGTACAATGAGCAGTTCTTC.

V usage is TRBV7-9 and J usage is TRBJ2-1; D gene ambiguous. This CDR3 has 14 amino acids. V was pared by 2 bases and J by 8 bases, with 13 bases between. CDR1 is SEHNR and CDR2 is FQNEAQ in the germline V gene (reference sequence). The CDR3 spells CASSLSEVVDEQFF. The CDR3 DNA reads TGTGCCAGCAGCTTATCTGAGGTGGTCGATGAGCAGTTCTTC.

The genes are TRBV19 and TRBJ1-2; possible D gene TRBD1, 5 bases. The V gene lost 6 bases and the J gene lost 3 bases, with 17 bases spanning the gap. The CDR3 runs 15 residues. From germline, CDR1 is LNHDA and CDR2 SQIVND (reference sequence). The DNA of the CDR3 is TGTGCCAGTAGCCCCTCTTTAAGGGGCGACTATGGCTACACCTTC. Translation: CASSPSLRGDYGYTF.

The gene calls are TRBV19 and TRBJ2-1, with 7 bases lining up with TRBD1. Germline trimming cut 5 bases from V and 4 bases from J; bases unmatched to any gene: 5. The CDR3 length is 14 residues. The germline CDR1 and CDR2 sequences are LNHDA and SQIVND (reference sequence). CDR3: CASSDGTVYNEQFF. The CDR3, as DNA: TGTGCCAGTAGTGACGGGACAGTATACAATGAGCAGTTCTTC.

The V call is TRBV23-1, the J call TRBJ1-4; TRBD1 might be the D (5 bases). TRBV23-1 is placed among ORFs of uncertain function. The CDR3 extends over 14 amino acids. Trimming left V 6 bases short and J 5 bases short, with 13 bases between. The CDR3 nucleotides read TGCGCCAGCAGCCGGACACTGACGAATGAAAAACTGTTTTTT. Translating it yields CASSRTLTNEKLFF.

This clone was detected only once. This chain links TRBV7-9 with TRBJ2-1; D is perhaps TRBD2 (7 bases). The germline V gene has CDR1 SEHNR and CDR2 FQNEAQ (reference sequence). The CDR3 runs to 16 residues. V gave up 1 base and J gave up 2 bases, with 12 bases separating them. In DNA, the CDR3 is TGTGCCAGCAGCTTAGGGCGGGGGCTAACCTACAATGAGCAGTTCTTC. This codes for CASSLGRGLTYNEQFF. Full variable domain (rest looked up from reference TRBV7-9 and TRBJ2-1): DTGVSQNPRHKITKRGQNVTFRCDPISEHNRLYWYRQTLGQGPEFLTYFQNEAQLEKSRLLSDRFSAERPKGSFSTLEIQRTEQGDSAMYLCASSLGRGLTYNEQFFGPGTRLTVL.

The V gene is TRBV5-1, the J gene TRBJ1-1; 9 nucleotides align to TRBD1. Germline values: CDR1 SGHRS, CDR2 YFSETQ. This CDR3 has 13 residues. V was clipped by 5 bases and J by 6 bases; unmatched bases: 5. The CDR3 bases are TGCGCCAGCAGTCTTACAGGGGGCCCTGAAGCTTTCTTT. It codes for CASSLTGGPEAFF.

The CDR3 spells CASSREPGARRYEQYF. CDR3 bases: TGTGCCAGCAGCCGGGAACCAGGGGCTCGGCGCTACGAGCAGTACTTC. The J gene is TRBJ2-7, the V gene TRBV5-5; D may be TRBD1 (6 bases). Germline V gives CDR1 SGHKS, CDR2 YYEKEE (reference sequence). The CDR3 totals 16 residues. Trimming shortened V by 4 bases and J by 3 bases, and 20 bases separated the two germline ends. Complete variable domain (other parts from reference TRBV5-5 and TRBJ2-7): DAGVTQSPTHLIKTRGQQVTLRCSPISGHKSVSWYQQVLGQGPQFIFQYYEKEERGRGNFPDRFSARQFPNYSSELNVNALLLGDSALYLCASSREPGARRYEQYFGPGTRLTVT.

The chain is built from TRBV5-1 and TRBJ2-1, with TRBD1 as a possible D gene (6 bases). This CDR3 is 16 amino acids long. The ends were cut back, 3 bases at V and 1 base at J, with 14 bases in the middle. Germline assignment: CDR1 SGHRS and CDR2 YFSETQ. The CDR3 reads CASSSGPGESYNEQFF. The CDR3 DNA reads TGCGCCAGCAGCTCCGGACCAGGGGAATCCTACAATGAGCAGTTCTTC.

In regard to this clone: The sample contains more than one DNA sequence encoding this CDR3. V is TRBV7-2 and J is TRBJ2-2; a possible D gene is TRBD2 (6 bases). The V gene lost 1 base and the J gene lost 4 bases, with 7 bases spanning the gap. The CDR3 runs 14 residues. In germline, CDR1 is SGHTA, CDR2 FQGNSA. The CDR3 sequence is CASSLVGGTGELFF. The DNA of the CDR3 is TGTGCCAGCAGCTTAGTCGGGGGCACCGGGGAGCTGTTTTTT.

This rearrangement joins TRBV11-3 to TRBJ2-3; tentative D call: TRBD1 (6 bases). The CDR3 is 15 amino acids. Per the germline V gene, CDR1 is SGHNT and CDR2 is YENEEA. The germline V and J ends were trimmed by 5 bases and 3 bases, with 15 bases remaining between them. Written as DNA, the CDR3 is TGTGCCAGCAGCGAAAGGGGGAAGGGGACAGATACGCAGTATTTT. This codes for CASSERGKGTDTQYF.

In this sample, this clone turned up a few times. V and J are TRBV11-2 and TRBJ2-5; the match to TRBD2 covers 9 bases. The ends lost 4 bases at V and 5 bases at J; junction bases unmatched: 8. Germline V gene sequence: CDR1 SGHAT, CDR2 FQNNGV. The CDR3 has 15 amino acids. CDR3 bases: TGTGCCAGCAGCTCCTTTGGCGGGGGGGCGGAGACCCAGTACTTC. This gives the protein CASSSFGGGAETQYF.

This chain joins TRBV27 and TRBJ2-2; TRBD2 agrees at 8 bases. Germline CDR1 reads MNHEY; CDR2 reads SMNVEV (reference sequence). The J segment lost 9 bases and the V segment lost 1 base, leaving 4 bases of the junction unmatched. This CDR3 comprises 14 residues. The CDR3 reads CASSLYAGGRELFF. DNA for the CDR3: TGTGCCAGCAGTTTATATGCGGGGGGACGGGAGCTGTTTTTT.

The CDR3 coding sequence is TGTGCCAGCAGTTTCGACAGTGGAAAGCCCCAGCATTTT. It specifies CASSFDSGKPQHF. The chain carries TRBV6-5 and TRBJ1-5; the D gene is possibly TRBD1 (5 bases). The CDR3 contains 13 residues. The germline CDR1 and CDR2 sequences are MNHEY and SVGAGI. Deletions cut 4 bases from V and 8 bases from J, with 12 bases between.

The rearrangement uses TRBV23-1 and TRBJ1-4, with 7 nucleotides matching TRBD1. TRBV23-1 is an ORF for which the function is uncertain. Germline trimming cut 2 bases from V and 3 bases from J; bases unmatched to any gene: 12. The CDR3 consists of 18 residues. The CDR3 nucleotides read TGCGCCAGCAGTCAACCAAGAGACAGGGTAGCGGCTAATGAAAAACTGTTTTTT. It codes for CASSQPRDRVAANEKLFF.